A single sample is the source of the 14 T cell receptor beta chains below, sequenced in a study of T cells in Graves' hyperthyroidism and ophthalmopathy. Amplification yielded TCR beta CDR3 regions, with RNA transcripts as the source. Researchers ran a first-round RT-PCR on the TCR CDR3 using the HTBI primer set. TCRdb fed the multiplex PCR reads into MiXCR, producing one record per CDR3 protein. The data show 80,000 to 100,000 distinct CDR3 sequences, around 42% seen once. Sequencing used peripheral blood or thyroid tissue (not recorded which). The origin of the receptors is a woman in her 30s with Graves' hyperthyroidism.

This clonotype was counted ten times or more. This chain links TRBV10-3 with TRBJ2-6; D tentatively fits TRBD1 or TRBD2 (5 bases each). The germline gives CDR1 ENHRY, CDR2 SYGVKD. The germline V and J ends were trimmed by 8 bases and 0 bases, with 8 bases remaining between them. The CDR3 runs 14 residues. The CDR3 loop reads CAIGGVSGANVLTF. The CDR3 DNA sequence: TGTGCCATCGGGGGAGTCTCTGGGGCCAACGTCCTGACTTTC.

DNA for the CDR3: TGTGCCAGCAGCCCGATGGGACAGGAGCAGTACTTC. Translated, it gives CASSPMGQEQYF. The rearrangement links TRBV9 to TRBJ2-7; 7 bases fit TRBD1. The CDR3 has 12 residues. CDR1 is SGDLS, CDR2 YYNGEE, per germline. V shed 4 bases, J shed 7 bases, and the junction held 5 bases outside the gene matches.

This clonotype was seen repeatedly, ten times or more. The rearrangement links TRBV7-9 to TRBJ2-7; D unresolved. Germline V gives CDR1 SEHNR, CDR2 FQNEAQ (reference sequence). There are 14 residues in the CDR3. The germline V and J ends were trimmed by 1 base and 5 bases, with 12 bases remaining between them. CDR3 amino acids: CASSLVGSTHEQYF. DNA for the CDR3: TGTGCCAGCAGCTTAGTAGGGTCCACTCACGAGCAGTACTTC.

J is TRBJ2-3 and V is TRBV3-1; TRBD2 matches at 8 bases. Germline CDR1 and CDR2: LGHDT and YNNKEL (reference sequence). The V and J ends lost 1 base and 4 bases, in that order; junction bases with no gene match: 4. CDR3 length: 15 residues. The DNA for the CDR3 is TGTGCCAGCAGCCAAGTACTAGCGGTTGCAGATACGCAGTATTTT. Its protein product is CASSQVLAVADTQYF.

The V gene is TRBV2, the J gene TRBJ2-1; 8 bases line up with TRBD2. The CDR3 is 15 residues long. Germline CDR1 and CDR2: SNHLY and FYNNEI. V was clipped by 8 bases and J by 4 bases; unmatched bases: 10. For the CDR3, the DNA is TGTGCCAGCCGACAGGACAGCGGGGGTTACAATGAGCAGTTCTTC. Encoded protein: CASRQDSGGYNEQFF.

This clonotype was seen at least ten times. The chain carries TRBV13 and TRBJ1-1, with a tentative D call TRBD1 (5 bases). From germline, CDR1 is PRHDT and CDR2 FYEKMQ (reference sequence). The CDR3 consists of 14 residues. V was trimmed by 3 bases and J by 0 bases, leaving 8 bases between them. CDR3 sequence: CASSLGDLNTEAFF. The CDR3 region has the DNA TGTGCCAGCAGCTTGGGGGACTTGAACACTGAAGCTTTCTTT.

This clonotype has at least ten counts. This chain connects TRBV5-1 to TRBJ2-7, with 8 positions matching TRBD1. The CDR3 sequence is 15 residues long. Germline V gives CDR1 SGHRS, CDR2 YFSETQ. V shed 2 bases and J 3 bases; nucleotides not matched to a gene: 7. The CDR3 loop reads CASSLSYGQGYEQYF. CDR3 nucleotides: TGCGCCAGCAGCTTATCTTATGGACAGGGCTACGAGCAGTACTTC.

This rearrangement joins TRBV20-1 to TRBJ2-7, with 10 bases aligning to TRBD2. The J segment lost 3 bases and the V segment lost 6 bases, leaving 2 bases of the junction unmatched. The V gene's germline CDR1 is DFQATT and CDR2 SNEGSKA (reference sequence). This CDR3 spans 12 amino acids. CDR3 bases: TGCAGTGCCGCTAGCGGGAGCTACGAGCAGTACTTC. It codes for CSAASGSYEQYF.

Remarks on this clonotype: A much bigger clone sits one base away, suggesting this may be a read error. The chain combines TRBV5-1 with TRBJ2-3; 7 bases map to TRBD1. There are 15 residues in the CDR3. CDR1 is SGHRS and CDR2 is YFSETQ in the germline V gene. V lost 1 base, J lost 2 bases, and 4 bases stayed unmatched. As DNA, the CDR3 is TGCGCCAGCAGCTTGTCTACAGGGGACACAGATACGCAGTATTTT. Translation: CASSLSTGDTDTQYF.

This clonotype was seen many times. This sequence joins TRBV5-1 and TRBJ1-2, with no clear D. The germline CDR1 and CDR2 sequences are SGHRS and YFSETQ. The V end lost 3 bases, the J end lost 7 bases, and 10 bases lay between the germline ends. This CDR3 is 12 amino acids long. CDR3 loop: CASSWETGGYTF. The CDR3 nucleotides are TGCGCCAGCAGCTGGGAAACTGGTGGCTACACCTTC.

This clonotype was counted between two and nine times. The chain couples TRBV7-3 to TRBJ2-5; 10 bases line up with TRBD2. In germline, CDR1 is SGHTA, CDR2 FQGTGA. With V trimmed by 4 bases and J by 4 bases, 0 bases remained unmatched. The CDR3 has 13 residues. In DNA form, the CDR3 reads TGTGCCAGCAGCTGGACTAGCGGAGAGACCCAGTACTTC. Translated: CASSWTSGETQYF.

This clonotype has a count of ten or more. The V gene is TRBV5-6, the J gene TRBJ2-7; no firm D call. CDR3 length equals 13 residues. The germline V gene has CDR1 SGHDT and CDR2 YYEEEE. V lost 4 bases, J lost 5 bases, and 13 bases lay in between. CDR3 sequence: CASSLPPLHEQYF. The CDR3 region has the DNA TGTGCCAGCAGCCTCCCCCCCCTACACGAGCAGTACTTC.

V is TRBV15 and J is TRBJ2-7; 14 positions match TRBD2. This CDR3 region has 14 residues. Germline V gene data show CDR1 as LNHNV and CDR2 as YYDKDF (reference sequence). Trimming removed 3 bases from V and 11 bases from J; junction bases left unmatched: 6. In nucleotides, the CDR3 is TGTGCCACCAGCAGGGGGACTAGCGGGAGTGGGAAGTACTTC. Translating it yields CATSRGTSGSGKYF. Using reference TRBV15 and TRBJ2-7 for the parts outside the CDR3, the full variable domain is DAMVIQNPRYQVTQFGKPVTLSCSQTLNHNVMYWYQQKSSQAPKLLFHYYDKDFNNEADTPDNFQSRRPNTSFCFLDIRSPGLGDTAMYLCATSRGTSGSGKYFGPGTRLTVT.

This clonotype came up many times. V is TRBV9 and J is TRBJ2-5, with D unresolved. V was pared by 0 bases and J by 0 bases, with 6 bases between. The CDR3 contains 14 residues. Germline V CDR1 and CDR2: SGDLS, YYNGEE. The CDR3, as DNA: TGTGCCAGCAGCGTAGCTCCCTACCAAGAGACCCAGTACTTC. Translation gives CASSVAPYQETQYF.